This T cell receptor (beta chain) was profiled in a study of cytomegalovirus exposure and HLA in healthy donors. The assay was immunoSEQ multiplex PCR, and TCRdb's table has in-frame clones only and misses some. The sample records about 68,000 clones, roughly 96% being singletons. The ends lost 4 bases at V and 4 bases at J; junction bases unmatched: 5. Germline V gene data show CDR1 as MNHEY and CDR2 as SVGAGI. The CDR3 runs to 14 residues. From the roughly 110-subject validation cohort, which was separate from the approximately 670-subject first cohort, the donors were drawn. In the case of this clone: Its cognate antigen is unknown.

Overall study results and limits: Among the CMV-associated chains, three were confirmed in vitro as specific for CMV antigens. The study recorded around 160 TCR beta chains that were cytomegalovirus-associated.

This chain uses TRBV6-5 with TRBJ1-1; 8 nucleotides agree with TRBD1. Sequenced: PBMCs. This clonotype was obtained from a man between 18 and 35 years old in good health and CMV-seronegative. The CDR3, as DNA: TGTGCCAGCAGTTTCCAGGGGGCGTTCACTGAAGCTTTCTTT. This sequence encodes CASSFQGAFTEAFF.